This is a list of T cell receptor beta chains from one sample in a study of blood T cell repertoires in COVID-19. The repertoire was sequenced with immunoSEQ multiplex PCR; TCRdb's copy has only in-frame clones and lacks some. Of over 200,000 clones in the sample, around four fifths are singletons; the top ten hold approximately 5.4%. Sequenced sample: peripheral blood. These TCRs come from a man older than 75 with acute or convalescent COVID-19. CDR3s include the opening cysteine and the closing phenylalanine or tryptophan. Fields, in order: J gene, clone size, D gene, V gene, CDR3 DNA, CDR3 protein. The D gene is left open where the match is weak. Clone size is stated in some rows and not others, as once, few, many or a class when expanded.

J gene: TRBJ1-1
clone size: .
D gene: .
V gene: TRBV5-8
CDR3 DNA: TGTGCCAGCAGCCTGGAGAGGGGGAAGACTGAAGCTTTCTTT
CDR3 protein: CASSLERGKTEAFF

J gene: TRBJ2-6
clone size: .
D gene: .
V gene: TRBV2
CDR3 DNA: TGTGCCAGCAGTGAACCAGGGACTGGGGCCAACGTCCTGACTTTC
CDR3 protein: CASSEPGTGANVLTF

J gene: TRBJ2-2
clone size: few
D gene: .
V gene: TRBV19
CDR3 DNA: TGTGCCAGTAGTGACTACGAGCTGTTTTTT
CDR3 protein: CASSDYELFF

J gene: TRBJ2-2
clone size: .
D gene: .
V gene: TRBV28
CDR3 DNA: TGTGCCAGCAGTTTTACAGGCCTTCCGACCTCGAACACCGGGGAGCTGTTTTTT
CDR3 protein: CASSFTGLPTSNTGELFF

J gene: TRBJ2-1
clone size: .
D gene: TRBD2
V gene: TRBV4-2
CDR3 DNA: TGTGCCAGCAGCCAAAATGCGGGGGGCCACTACAATGAGCAGTTCTTC
CDR3 protein: CASSQNAGGHYNEQFF

J gene: TRBJ2-2
clone size: .
D gene: TRBD2
V gene: TRBV19
CDR3 DNA: TGTGCCAGTAGATCGGGACTAGCGGGGGGGCGTGTCACCGGGGAGCTGTTTTTT
CDR3 protein: CASRSGLAGGRVTGELFF

J gene: TRBJ1-2
clone size: .
D gene: TRBD1
V gene: TRBV28
CDR3 DNA: TGTGCCAGCAGCCGGACAGGGGGCAACTATGGCTACACCTTC
CDR3 protein: CASSRTGGNYGYTF

J gene: TRBJ1-4
clone size: .
D gene: .
V gene: TRBV2
CDR3 DNA: TGTGCCAGCAGTGGGGGGGGCTCTAATGAAAAACTGTTTTTT
CDR3 protein: CASSGGGSNEKLFF

J gene: TRBJ1-6
clone size: .
D gene: .
V gene: TRBV18
CDR3 DNA: TGTGCCAGCTCACCACCGGGCGGGACGGGTAATTCACCCCTCCACTTT
CDR3 protein: CASSPPGGTGNSPLHF

J gene: TRBJ2-6
clone size: .
D gene: .
V gene: TRBV12-3/TRBV12-4
CDR3 DNA: TGTGCCAGCAGTTTATGGCAGGCCAACGTCCTGACTTTC
CDR3 protein: CASSLWQANVLTF

J gene: TRBJ1-6
clone size: .
D gene: TRBD1
V gene: TRBV7-2
CDR3 DNA: TGTGCCAGCAGCTTAGCCGGTACAGGGGGTTCGGATTCACCCCTCCACTTT
CDR3 protein: CASSLAGTGGSDSPLHF

J gene: TRBJ1-6
clone size: .
D gene: .
V gene: TRBV5-5
CDR3 DNA: TGTGCCAGCAGCTTGGAACAGCCATATAATTCACCCCTCCACTTT
CDR3 protein: CASSLEQPYNSPLHF

J gene: TRBJ2-2
clone size: .
D gene: TRBD1
V gene: TRBV18
CDR3 DNA: TGTGCCAGCTCAGGACAGGGTGGAACCGGGGAGCTGTTTTTT
CDR3 protein: CASSGQGGTGELFF

J gene: TRBJ1-5
clone size: .
D gene: .
V gene: TRBV7-2
CDR3 DNA: TGTGCCAGCAGCACGGATCGGGATCAGCCCCAGCATTTT
CDR3 protein: CASSTDRDQPQHF

J gene: TRBJ2-3
clone size: .
D gene: TRBD2
V gene: TRBV9
CDR3 DNA: TGTGCCAGCAGCTCTAGCGGGGTGCCCACAGATACGCAGTATTTT
CDR3 protein: CASSSSGVPTDTQYF

J gene: TRBJ2-1
clone size: .
D gene: TRBD2
V gene: TRBV9
CDR3 DNA: TGTGCCAGCAGCGTAGGCCTCTCCACTAGCGGGAGGGTAGGCAATGAGCAGTTCTTC
CDR3 protein: CASSVGLSTSGRVGNEQFF

J gene: TRBJ2-5
clone size: .
D gene: TRBD1
V gene: TRBV2
CDR3 DNA: TGTGCCAGCAGTGAATCTCGGGACAGGGAGAGCGAGACCCAGTACTTC
CDR3 protein: CASSESRDRESETQYF

J gene: TRBJ1-1
clone size: .
D gene: TRBD1
V gene: TRBV28
CDR3 DNA: TGTGCCAGCAGAAAACCGGGACAGGGGTCGGGTGAAGCTTTCTTT
CDR3 protein: CASRKPGQGSGEAFF

J gene: TRBJ2-1
clone size: .
D gene: .
V gene: TRBV29-1
CDR3 DNA: TGCAGCGTGCTTCTAGCGTCCTACAATGAGCAGTTCTTC
CDR3 protein: CSVLLASYNEQFF

J gene: TRBJ1-3
clone size: many
D gene: TRBD1
V gene: TRBV20-1
CDR3 DNA: TGCAGTGCTAGTAGGGCAGGGGGCGCGGACACCATATATTTT
CDR3 protein: CSASRAGGADTIYF

J gene: TRBJ1-3
clone size: once
D gene: TRBD1
V gene: TRBV9
CDR3 DNA: TGTGCCAGCAGCGTCGGACAGGGGTCTGGAAACACCATATATTTT
CDR3 protein: CASSVGQGSGNTIYF

J gene: TRBJ1-2
clone size: .
D gene: TRBD1
V gene: TRBV5-1
CDR3 DNA: TGCGCCAGCTATGGACAGGGGGGGCGAAACTATGGCTACACCTTC
CDR3 protein: CASYGQGGRNYGYTF

J gene: TRBJ1-6
clone size: .
D gene: .
V gene: TRBV19
CDR3 DNA: TGTGCCAGTAGTCCATTTCCCAACTCCCCGACAATGTATAATTATAATTCACCCCTCCACTTT
CDR3 protein: CASSPFPNSPTMYNYNSPLHF

J gene: TRBJ1-2
clone size: .
D gene: .
V gene: TRBV4-2
CDR3 DNA: TGTGCCAGCAGCCAAGACAACAGAAACTATGGCTACACCTTC
CDR3 protein: CASSQDNRNYGYTF

J gene: TRBJ1-2
clone size: once
D gene: TRBD1
V gene: TRBV28
CDR3 DNA: TGTGCCAGCAGTTCGGCAGGGGGCGAAGCATATGGCTACACCTTC
CDR3 protein: CASSSAGGEAYGYTF

J gene: TRBJ2-7
clone size: .
D gene: .
V gene: TRBV6-5
CDR3 DNA: TGTGCCAGCAGCCGAGGACAGTACGAGCAGTACTTC
CDR3 protein: CASSRGQYEQYF

J gene: TRBJ2-7
clone size: .
D gene: TRBD1
V gene: TRBV5-1
CDR3 DNA: TGCGCCAGCAGCTCGGGGGACAGGTTAAGTAGGGAGCAGTACTTC
CDR3 protein: CASSSGDRLSREQYF

J gene: TRBJ1-2
clone size: .
D gene: .
V gene: TRBV10-2
CDR3 DNA: TGCGCCAGCAGTGGGGCACACTATGGCTACACCTTC
CDR3 protein: CASSGAHYGYTF

J gene: TRBJ1-1
clone size: once
D gene: .
V gene: TRBV23-1
CDR3 DNA: TGCGCCAGCACCCTACACTTATCGACATCGAACACTGAAGCTTTCTTT
CDR3 protein: CASTLHLSTSNTEAFF

J gene: TRBJ1-5
clone size: .
D gene: .
V gene: TRBV2
CDR3 DNA: TGTGCCAGCACGGTGTCCCGCAATCAGCCCCAGCATTTT
CDR3 protein: CASTVSRNQPQHF

J gene: TRBJ1-4
clone size: .
D gene: TRBD1
V gene: TRBV19
CDR3 DNA: TGTGCCAGTAGTATACGACAGGGGGCGAAGGAAAAACTGTTTTTT
CDR3 protein: CASSIRQGAKEKLFF

J gene: TRBJ1-1
clone size: .
D gene: TRBD1
V gene: TRBV6-5
CDR3 DNA: TGTGCCAGCTCCCAAGGCGGGACAGGGGTTTTGGCTTTCTTT
CDR3 protein: CASSQGGTGVLAFF

J gene: TRBJ2-2
clone size: .
D gene: .
V gene: TRBV28
CDR3 DNA: TGTGCCAGCAGGGAGGAGGGCCGGGAGCTGTTTTTT
CDR3 protein: CASREEGRELFF

J gene: TRBJ1-2
clone size: .
D gene: .
V gene: TRBV7-2
CDR3 DNA: TGTGCCAGCAGCTTAGCCCAGCGCTCCTATGGCTACACCTTC
CDR3 protein: CASSLAQRSYGYTF

J gene: TRBJ2-4
clone size: .
D gene: .
V gene: TRBV5-1
CDR3 DNA: TGCGCCAGCAGCTTGGCGGAGACAGGGAGCGGGAGTCCAGCCAAAAACATTCAGTACTTC
CDR3 protein: CASSLAETGSGSPAKNIQYF

J gene: TRBJ2-5
clone size: .
D gene: TRBD2
V gene: TRBV6-5
CDR3 DNA: TGTGCCAGCTCGCAAAGCGGGGGGCGTGAAGAGACCCAGTACTTC
CDR3 protein: CASSQSGGREETQYF

J gene: TRBJ2-7
clone size: .
D gene: TRBD1
V gene: TRBV19
CDR3 DNA: TGTGCCAGTAGTATCAACAGGGGTTACGAGCAGTACTTC
CDR3 protein: CASSINRGYEQYF

J gene: TRBJ2-7
clone size: .
D gene: .
V gene: TRBV24-1
CDR3 DNA: TGTGCCACCAGCCCCGGGATGAGTAATGACGAGCAGTACTTC
CDR3 protein: CATSPGMSNDEQYF

J gene: TRBJ2-7
clone size: .
D gene: .
V gene: TRBV7-8
CDR3 DNA: TGTGCCAGCAGCCACAGGACCAGGTTAGGGGTATACGAGCAGTACTTC
CDR3 protein: CASSHRTRLGVYEQYF

J gene: TRBJ2-2
clone size: .
D gene: .
V gene: TRBV5-1
CDR3 DNA: TGCGCCAGCAGAATTGGGAGTTACACCGGGGAGCTGTTTTTT
CDR3 protein: CASRIGSYTGELFF